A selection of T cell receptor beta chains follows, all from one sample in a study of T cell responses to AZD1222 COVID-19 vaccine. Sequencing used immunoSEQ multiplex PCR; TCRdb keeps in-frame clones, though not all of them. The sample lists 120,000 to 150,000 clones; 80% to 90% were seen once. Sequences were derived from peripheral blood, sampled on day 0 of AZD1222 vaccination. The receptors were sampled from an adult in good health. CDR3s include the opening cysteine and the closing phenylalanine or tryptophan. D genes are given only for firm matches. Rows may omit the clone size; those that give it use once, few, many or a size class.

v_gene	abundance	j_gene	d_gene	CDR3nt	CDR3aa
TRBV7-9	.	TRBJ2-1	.	TGTGCCAGCAGCTTAGTGGTATTGAGGACTAACAATGAGCAGTTCTTC	CASSLVVLRTNNEQFF
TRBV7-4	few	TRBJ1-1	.	TGTGCCAGCAGATTCCGGGCAGCCAACACTGAAGCTTTCTTT	CASRFRAANTEAFF
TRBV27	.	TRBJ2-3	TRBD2	TGTGCCAGCAGTTTCCTAGCGGGAGGGCCTTTAGGTACGCAGTATTTT	CASSFLAGGPLGTQYF
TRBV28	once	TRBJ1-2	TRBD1	TGTGCCAGCACCCTGGGGACAGGCTATGGCTACACCTTC	CASTLGTGYGYTF
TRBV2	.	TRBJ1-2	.	TGTGCCAGCAGTGACCAGGGAATAAGGGGCTACACCTTC	CASSDQGIRGYTF
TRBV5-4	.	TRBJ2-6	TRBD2	TGTGCCAGCAGCAAGGGGACTAGCGGGCAATTTTCTGGGGCCAACGTCCTGACTTTC	CASSKGTSGQFSGANVLTF
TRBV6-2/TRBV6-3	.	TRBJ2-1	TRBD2	TGTGCCAGCAGTTACCTTAGCGGGAGTGGGACCTACAATGAGCAGTTCTTC	CASSYLSGSGTYNEQFF
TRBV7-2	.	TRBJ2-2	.	TGTGCCAGCAGTCGACTAGTGCAGAACACCGGGGAGCTGTTTTTT	CASSRLVQNTGELFF
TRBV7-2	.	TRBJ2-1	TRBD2	TGTGCCAGCAGCTTAGCCTTACTAGCGGGAGAGGGATATAAGGAGCAGTTCTTC	CASSLALLAGEGYKEQFF
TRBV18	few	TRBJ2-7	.	TGTGCCAGCTCACCAGGGGGCACCTACGAGCAGTACTTC	CASSPGGTYEQYF
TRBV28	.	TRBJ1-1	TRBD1	TGTGCCAGCAGCCTGTCTGGTCTTTCAGGGGGAGAGCTTAGGAGGAACACTGAAGCTTTCTTT	CASSLSGLSGGELRRNTEAFF
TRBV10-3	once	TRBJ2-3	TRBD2	TGTGCCATCAGGCCAGGGACTCTTGCTAGCGGGAGATCGGTAGATACGCAGTATTTT	CAIRPGTLASGRSVDTQYF
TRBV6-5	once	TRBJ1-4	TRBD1	TGTGCCAGCAGTTTGTCCGGGACAGGGGACGAAAAACTGTTTTTT	CASSLSGTGDEKLFF
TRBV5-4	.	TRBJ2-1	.	TGTGCCAGCAGCTTGGGTGGGGGCCCTCAAAATGAGCAGTTCTTC	CASSLGGGPQNEQFF
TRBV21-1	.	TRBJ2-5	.	TGTGCCAGCTACACCCCAGAGACCCAGTACTTC	CASYTPETQYF
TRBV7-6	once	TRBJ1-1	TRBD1	TGTGCCAGCAGCTTAGGGGATTTTAGAACCAGGGACAGGGAGAACACTGAAGCTTTCTTT	CASSLGDFRTRDRENTEAFF
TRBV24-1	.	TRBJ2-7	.	TGTGCCACCAGTGATGAGACAGGTATCGAGCAGTACTTC	CATSDETGIEQYF
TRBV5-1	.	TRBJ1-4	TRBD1	TGCGCCAGCAGCTTGGGGGGGACAGCAGATGAAAAACTGTTTTTT	CASSLGGTADEKLFF
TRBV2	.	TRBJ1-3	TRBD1	TGTGCCAGCAGCGAAGGACAGGGCATAGTGAACACCATATATTTT	CASSEGQGIVNTIYF
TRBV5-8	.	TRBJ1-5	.	TGTGCCAGCAGCTTACATCGGGCAGGTAATCAGCCCCAGCATTTT	CASSLHRAGNQPQHF
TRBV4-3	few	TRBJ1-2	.	TGCGCCAGCAGCCAGAAATCGAACGGACCCCGAGGGGGCTACACCTTC	CASSQKSNGPRGGYTF
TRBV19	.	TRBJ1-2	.	TGTGCCAGCCTCTCCAGACGGACCGCTGCTAACTATGGCTACACCTTC	CASLSRRTAANYGYTF
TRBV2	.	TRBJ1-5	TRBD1	TGTGCCAGCAGTGATTCCCACAGGGGTATTCAGCCCCAGCATTTT	CASSDSHRGIQPQHF
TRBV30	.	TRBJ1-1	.	TGTGCCTGGAGTGTAAGTTATTACGAACCGGAACAAATGAACACTGAAGCTTTCTTT	CAWSVSYYEPEQMNTEAFF
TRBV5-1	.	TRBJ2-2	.	TGCGCCAGCAGCTTGGTAGCTTCCGGGCCCGACACCGGGGAGCTGTTTTTT	CASSLVASGPDTGELFF
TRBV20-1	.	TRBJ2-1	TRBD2	TGCAGTGCTAGTCCCGGTGTAGCGGGGACTTACAATGAGCAGTTCTTC	CSASPGVAGTYNEQFF
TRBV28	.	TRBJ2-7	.	TGTGCCAGCAGTTTATGGGGGGCTCCGAAGGGCGAGCAGTACTTC	CASSLWGAPKGEQYF
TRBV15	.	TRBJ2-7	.	TGTGCCACCAGCAGACCCTTGGGGGGAGAATACGAGCAGTACTTC	CATSRPLGGEYEQYF
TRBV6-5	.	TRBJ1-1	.	TGTGCCAGCAGTTACTTTGGGACTGCGAACACTGAAGCTTTCTTT	CASSYFGTANTEAFF
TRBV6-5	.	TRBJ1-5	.	TGTGCCAGCACCCTGTATCCTTACGGCAATCAGCCCCAGCATTTT	CASTLYPYGNQPQHF
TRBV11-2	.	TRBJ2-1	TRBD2	TGTGCCAGCAGTCGGACTAGCGGGAGCTCCTACAATGAGCAGTTCTTC	CASSRTSGSSYNEQFF
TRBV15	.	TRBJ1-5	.	TGTGCCACCAGCAGAGATGTGATGAGGGGCACAGCCCAGCATTTT	CATSRDVMRGTAQHF
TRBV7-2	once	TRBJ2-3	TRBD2	TGTGCCAGCAGCTTCGAACTAGCGGGTCATACAGATACGCAGTATTTT	CASSFELAGHTDTQYF
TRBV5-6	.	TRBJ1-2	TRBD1	TGTGCCAGCAGCCGGACAGGGCGTACTAACTATGGCTACACCTTC	CASSRTGRTNYGYTF
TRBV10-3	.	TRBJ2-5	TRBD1	TGTGCCATCGCGACAGGGGACCAAGAGACCCAGTACTTC	CAIATGDQETQYF
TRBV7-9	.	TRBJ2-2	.	TGTGCCAGCTTTAATACGGGAGCGATGGGCACCGGGGAGCTGTTTTTT	CASFNTGAMGTGELFF